This TCR beta chain is from a study of PD-L1 blockade in urothelial cancer. Time point denoted: pretreatment peripheral blood. Germline V gene lookup returns CDR1 SGHKS and CDR2 YYEKEE (reference sequence). Trimming took 1 base from V and 7 from J, leaving 6 bases between them. The CDR3 length is 12 residues. Only in-frame clones appear in the TCRdb table, and some are missing; sequencing was by immunoSEQ multiplex PCR. The table lists tens of thousands of clones, more than 75% of them singletons. The receptor was isolated from a man between 60 and 75 years old with urothelial cancer. Material: PBMCs, obtained around atezolizumab (anti-PD-L1) treatment. V and J are TRBV5-5 and TRBJ2-1; D is possibly TRBD2 (5 bases). The CDR3 reads CASSLWENEQFF. CDR3 in DNA: TGTGCCAGCAGCTTGTGGGAGAATGAGCAGTTCTTC.